These T cell receptor beta chains were read from a single sample in a study of shared clonotypes between healthy human individuals. This table comes from immunoSEQ multiplex PCR, and its TCRdb copy is limited to in-frame clones, with some not included. The sample comprises hundreds of thousands of clones, 70% to 80% of which are singletons, and 12% rests with the top ten. Sequences were obtained from PBMCs. These receptors all come from a woman aged 40 to 55 in good health. Some clones in this sample may be carry-over from other donors' samples. CDR3s include the opening cysteine and the closing phenylalanine or tryptophan. The D gene is left open where the match is weak. Clone size is not always given. Where it is, it says once, few, many or a class for expanded clones.

cdr3_nt cdr3_aa d_call clone_size j_call v_call
TGTGCCAGCAGCCAAGATGAGGTAGCCTATGAGCAGTTCTTC CASSQDEVAYEQFF NA NA TRBJ2-1 TRBV4-2
TGTGCCAGCAGCTTGGGGACTAGCGGGACCTACGAGCAGTACTTC CASSLGTSGTYEQYF TRBD2 NA TRBJ2-7 TRBV7-2
TGTGCCAGCAGCCCCCGACAGGGATATAACACTGAAGCTTTCTTT CASSPRQGYNTEAFF TRBD1 few TRBJ1-1 TRBV7-9
TGTGCCAGCAGCTCAGGACACTCCTACGAGCAGTACTTC CASSSGHSYEQYF NA many TRBJ2-7 TRBV28
TGTGCCAGCAGCTTGGGGACTAGCGGGATGAGAGAGACCCAGTACTTC CASSLGTSGMRETQYF TRBD2 NA TRBJ2-5 TRBV4-2
TGTGCCAGCTCACCCCCCGACCTTCTCTCTGGAAACACCATATATTTT CASSPPDLLSGNTIYF NA NA TRBJ1-3 TRBV18
TGTGCCAGCAGCCCCAGCGCAGGGGGTGTAACCGGGGAGCTGTTTTTT CASSPSAGGVTGELFF TRBD1 NA TRBJ2-2 TRBV7-2
TGTGCCAGCAGTCCTCAGGGTAGCAATCAGCCCCAGCATTTT CASSPQGSNQPQHF NA many TRBJ1-5 TRBV2
TGTGCCAGCTCACCACCTGGGGTTCCAACAGATCCTAATGAAAAACTGTTTTTT CASSPPGVPTDPNEKLFF NA few TRBJ1-4 TRBV18
TGTGCCAGCAGAGACCGGGAGTCCCGCAATGAGCAGTTCTTC CASRDRESRNEQFF NA NA TRBJ2-1 TRBV6-5
TGTGCCTGGAGCCGACAGGCTGAAGCTTTCTTT CAWSRQAEAFF NA many TRBJ1-1 TRBV30
TGTGCCAGCTCACCCGGGGATGATCAGCCCCAGCATTTT CASSPGDDQPQHF NA NA TRBJ1-5 TRBV18
TGTGCCATCAGGAGGACAGGGGAAGACAATGAGCAGTTCTTC CAIRRTGEDNEQFF TRBD1 NA TRBJ2-1 TRBV10-3
TGTGCCAGCAGCTTAGCTGACAGGGGGCCAGATCAGCCCCAGCATTTT CASSLADRGPDQPQHF TRBD1 NA TRBJ1-5 TRBV7-9
TGTGCCAGCAGCTTGGGGCCCGAACCCTACGAGCAGTACTTC CASSLGPEPYEQYF NA NA TRBJ2-7 TRBV5-5
TGCGCCAGCAGCCAACAAGGGGGCAATCAGCCCCAGCATTTT CASSQQGGNQPQHF NA NA TRBJ1-5 TRBV4-3
TGTGCCATCAGTGAGGGAGCAGGATACGAGCAGTACTTC CAISEGAGYEQYF NA NA TRBJ2-7 TRBV10-3
TGTGCCAGCAGCCCCACCTCCCCAGTTAACTCTGGAAACACCATGTATTTT CASSPTSPVNSGNTMYF NA NA TRBJ1-3 TRBV5-4
TGCGCCAGCAGCCAAACTAGCGGTCGGGAGACCCAGTACTTC CASSQTSGRETQYF TRBD2 NA TRBJ2-5 TRBV4-1
TGTGCCAGCAGGCGGACTAGCGGATACAATGAGCAGTTCTTC CASRRTSGYNEQFF TRBD2 many TRBJ2-1 TRBV2
TGTGCCAGCAGCCCGGGACTAGGAGGCTACGAGCAGTACTTC CASSPGLGGYEQYF TRBD2 NA TRBJ2-7 TRBV5-4
TGTGCCAGCAGCCAACAGGGGGGGATTGTCGAGACCCAGTACTTC CASSQQGGIVETQYF NA NA TRBJ2-5 TRBV7-2
TGTGCCAGCAGCCCAACCCCGACAAGGCTGAACACTGAAGCTTTCTTT CASSPTPTRLNTEAFF NA NA TRBJ1-1 TRBV7-3